Listed here is a single TCR beta chain. The sample comes from a study of blood T cell repertoires in COVID-19. Overall study: Acute and convalescent COVID-19 samples came from the United States, Italy and Spain. Nucleic acid was either cDNA or gDNA, and it came from T cells, B-cell-depleted T cells, or PBMCs.

With 0 bases removed from V and 10 bases from J, the gap between germline ends came to 8 bases. This CDR3 region has 12 residues. Germline V gene lookup returns CDR1 SGHRS and CDR2 YFSETQ. Per the study methods: Amplification of reference gene primers was used by the study to estimate nucleated cell counts. Data came from immunoSEQ multiplex PCR; TCRdb stores just in-frame clones and leaves some out. The V and J calls and clone size are taken from that table; D and trimming were inferred from the DNA. The profile covers about 46,000 clones, with around 80% appearing a single time and 6% to 6.5% taken by the ten largest.

The genes are TRBV5-1 and TRBJ2-4; D ambiguous. The clonotype originates from a woman of 80 years or more with acute or convalescent COVID-19. Input material: peripheral blood. The chain's CDR3 is CASSLDREIQYF. CDR3 in DNA: TGCGCCAGCAGCTTGGACAGAGAAATTCAGTACTTC. The complete variable domain, with remaining parts taken from reference TRBV5-1 and TRBJ2-4, reads KAGVTQTPRYLIKTRGQQVTLSCSPISGHRSVSWYQQTPGQGLQFLFEYFSETQRNKGNFPGRFSGRQFSNSRSEMNVSTLELGDSALYLCASSLDREIQYFGAGTRLSVL.